These 10 T cell receptor beta chains came from one sample sequenced in a study of T cell repertoires in cytomegalovirus infection. Antigens of these TCRs are unknown. TCRdb re-called the reads with MiXCR, one entry per CDR3 protein. The sample yields 380,000 or so distinct CDR3 sequences, 34% seen once. Sequencing was performed on cultured PBMCs, taken from culture after CMV antigen stimulation. Every receptor here comes from a human donor in good health (CMV status not recorded). Some clones in this sample may be carry-over from other donors' samples.

This clonotype was seen a few times. The J gene is TRBJ1-1, the V gene TRBV14; no clear D gene. The length of the CDR3 is 14 residues. The germline V and J ends were trimmed by 3 bases and 2 bases, with 10 bases remaining between them. CDR1 and CDR2 from the germline V gene are SGHDN and FVKESK. CDR3 in amino acids: CASSHDLINTEAFF. The CDR3 region has the DNA TGTGCCAGCAGCCACGATCTTATAAACACTGAAGCTTTCTTT.

This clonotype was counted a few times. The chain uses TRBV2 and TRBJ2-1; 12 bases are a match to TRBD2. CDR1 and CDR2 from the germline V gene are SNHLY and FYNNEI. Trimming took 6 bases from V and 5 from J; bases not matched to a gene: 5. This CDR3 is built from 15 residues. The CDR3 sequence: CASSGGLAGNNEQFF. Here the CDR3 DNA reads TGTGCCAGCAGCGGCGGACTAGCGGGGAACAATGAGCAGTTCTTC.

This clonotype was seen only once. The genes are TRBV27 and TRBJ2-7; 7 bases agree with TRBD2. V dropped 7 bases and J dropped 3; count of bases not matched to a gene: 12. Germline CDR1 is MNHEY and CDR2 is SMNVEV (reference sequence). This CDR3 is built from 15 residues. The CDR3 sequence is CASTDGISGFYEQYF. DNA for the CDR3: TGTGCCAGCACCGACGGGATTAGCGGGTTCTACGAGCAGTACTTC.

The chain is built from TRBV7-2 and TRBJ2-2; D is unresolved. V was pared by 8 bases and J by 4 bases, with 11 bases between. Germline V gene sequence: CDR1 SGHTA, CDR2 FQGNSA. The CDR3 runs to 13 residues. CDR3 loop: CASRRSLTGELFF. CDR3 coding DNA: TGTGCCAGCCGCCGGTCCCTCACCGGGGAGCTGTTTTTT. The full variable domain, with the rest looked up from reference TRBV7-2 and TRBJ2-2, is GAGVSQSPSNKVTEKGKDVELRCDPISGHTALYWYRQSLGQGLEFLIYFQGNSAPDKSGLPSDRFSAERTGGSVSTLTIQRTQQEDSAVYLCASRRSLTGELFFGEGSRLTVL.

J is TRBJ2-5 and V is TRBV29-1, with TRBD2 as a possible D gene (5 bases). The CDR3 contains 10 residues. Trimming took off 6 bases at V and 7 bases at J, with 9 bases between the two ends. In germline, CDR1 is SQVTM, CDR2 ANQGSEA. The CDR3 region is CSVVAGTQYF. The CDR3 DNA reads as TGCAGCGTCGTCGCGGGGACCCAGTACTTC.

The table lists this clonotype with many counts. The chain has TRBV7-2 and TRBJ2-5; the D is unclear. V was shortened by 4 bases and J by 1 base, with 10 bases between the two germline ends. CDR1 is SGHTA, CDR2 FQGNSA, per germline. The CDR3 consists of 14 residues. CDR3 loop: CASSWATVQETQYF. The CDR3 coding sequence is TGTGCCAGCAGCTGGGCGACGGTCCAAGAGACCCAGTACTTC.

The chain recombines TRBV7-2 with TRBJ2-1; 8 bases agree with TRBD2. Germline V gives CDR1 SGHTA, CDR2 FQGNSA. V lost 11 bases to trimming and J lost 2 bases; unmatched junction nucleotides: 8. There are 14 residues in the CDR3. The CDR3 bases are TGTGCCCAGCGGGCGGGAGGCCCCTACAATGAGCAGTTCTTC. Residues: CAQRAGGPYNEQFF.

Comments on this clonotype: A much larger clone differs by one base, so this may be a read error. This chain links TRBV7-2 with TRBJ2-5, with TRBD1 as a possible D gene (6 bases). Per the germline V gene, CDR1 is SGHTA and CDR2 is FQGNSA. The CDR3 is 14 amino acids. The CDR3 loop is CASNLRGMAETQYF. The CDR3 DNA reads as TGTGCCAGCAACTTAAGGGGGATGGCAGAGACCCAGTACTTC.

V is TRBV14 and J is TRBJ2-5; D call uncertain. CDR1 and CDR2 from the germline V gene are SGHDN and FVKESK. The CDR3 loop spans 12 amino acids. Trimming removed 7 bases from V and 3 bases from J, with 9 bases in between. The CDR3, as DNA: TGTGCCAGCAAAAACCCCAAAGAGACCCAGTACTTC. Translation gives CASKNPKETQYF.

The genes are TRBV30 and TRBJ2-5; the match to TRBD1 covers 9 bases. J gave up 2 bases and V 3 bases, and 7 bases lay outside the gene matches. This CDR3 has 15 amino acids. The germline V gene encodes CDR1 GTSNPN and CDR2 SVGIG (reference sequence). The CDR3 reads CAWSVPDRGQETQYF. DNA of the CDR3: TGTGCCTGGAGCGTACCCGACAGGGGGCAAGAGACCCAGTACTTC.